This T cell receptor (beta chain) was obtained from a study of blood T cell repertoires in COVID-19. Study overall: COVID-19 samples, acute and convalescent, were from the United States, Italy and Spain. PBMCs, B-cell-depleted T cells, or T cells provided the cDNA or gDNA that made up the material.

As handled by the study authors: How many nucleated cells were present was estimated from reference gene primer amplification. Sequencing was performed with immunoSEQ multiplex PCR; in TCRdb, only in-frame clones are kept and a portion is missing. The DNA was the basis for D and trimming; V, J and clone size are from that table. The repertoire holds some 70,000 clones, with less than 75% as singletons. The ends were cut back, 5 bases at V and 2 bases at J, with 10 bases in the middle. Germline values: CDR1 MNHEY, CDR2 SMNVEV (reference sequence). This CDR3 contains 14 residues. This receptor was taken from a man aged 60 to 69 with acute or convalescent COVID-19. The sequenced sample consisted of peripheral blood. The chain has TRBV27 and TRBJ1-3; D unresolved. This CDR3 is CASSLGGTGNTIYF. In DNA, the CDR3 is TGTGCCAGCAGTCTCGGAGGGACTGGAAACACCATATATTTT.